These T cell receptor beta chains were read from a single sample in a study of multiple sclerosis patients with progressive multifocal leukoencephalopathy. Produced via immunoSEQ multiplex PCR; TCRdb's table is partial and in-frame only. The table lists 25,000 to 35,000 clones, more than 75% of them singletons. The sequenced material came from PBMCs. These TCRs come from a human donor with multiple sclerosis. Each CDR3 is given with its conserved first and last residue. Each record gives: clone size, J gene, V gene, D gene, CDR3 protein, CDR3 DNA. D genes are given only for firm matches. Clone size is not always given. Where it is, it says once, few, many or a class for expanded clones.

abundance: -; j_gene: TRBJ1-1; v_gene: TRBV6-1; d_gene: TRBD1; CDR3aa: CASSEAAGQSTEAFF; CDR3nt: TGTGCCAGCAGTGAAGCGGCGGGACAGAGCACTGAAGCTTTCTTT
abundance: once; j_gene: TRBJ2-5; v_gene: TRBV6-4; d_gene: TRBD2; CDR3aa: CASSRTSRETQYF; CDR3nt: TGTGCCAGCAGTAGGACTAGCCGGGAGACCCAGTACTTC
abundance: -; j_gene: TRBJ2-1; v_gene: TRBV6-1; d_gene: -; CDR3aa: CASSRAPFWEQFF; CDR3nt: TGTGCCAGCAGTCGGGCCCCCTTTTGGGAGCAGTTCTTC
abundance: -; j_gene: TRBJ2-7; v_gene: TRBV7-2; d_gene: TRBD2; CDR3aa: CASSGLAGYEQYF; CDR3nt: TGTGCCAGCAGCGGACTAGCGGGCTACGAGCAGTACTTC
abundance: -; j_gene: TRBJ1-6; v_gene: TRBV2; d_gene: -; CDR3aa: CASTGEGSSPLHF; CDR3nt: TGTGCCAGCACAGGGGAGGGCTCTTCACCCCTCCACTTT
abundance: -; j_gene: TRBJ2-1; v_gene: TRBV19; d_gene: TRBD2; CDR3aa: CASSLGGASEQFF; CDR3nt: TGTGCCAGTAGTCTCGGGGGGGCCTCGGAGCAGTTCTTC
abundance: -; j_gene: TRBJ2-1; v_gene: TRBV6-4; d_gene: -; CDR3aa: CASSESTAYNEQFF; CDR3nt: TGTGCCAGCAGTGAATCGACAGCCTACAATGAGCAGTTCTTC
abundance: -; j_gene: TRBJ2-7; v_gene: TRBV12-5; d_gene: -; CDR3aa: CASGLAGTNFYEQYF; CDR3nt: TGTGCTAGTGGTTTGGCCGGGACAAATTTCTACGAGCAGTACTTC
abundance: -; j_gene: TRBJ2-7; v_gene: TRBV30; d_gene: TRBD2; CDR3aa: CAWRVPRTRIYEQYF; CDR3nt: TGTGCCTGGAGGGTACCAAGGACTAGAATCTACGAGCAGTACTTC
abundance: -; j_gene: TRBJ2-5; v_gene: TRBV19; d_gene: -; CDR3aa: CASSIWRKETQYF; CDR3nt: TGTGCCAGTAGTATATGGCGGAAAGAGACCCAGTACTTC
abundance: once; j_gene: TRBJ1-2; v_gene: TRBV13; d_gene: -; CDR3aa: CASSLGQSFYGYTF; CDR3nt: TGTGCCAGCAGCCTGGGACAAAGCTTCTATGGCTACACCTTC
abundance: -; j_gene: TRBJ1-2; v_gene: TRBV29-1; d_gene: -; CDR3aa: CSVGGRLSPQWTF; CDR3nt: TGCAGCGTGGGGGGCAGACTCTCACCACAGTGGACCTTC
abundance: few; j_gene: TRBJ2-1; v_gene: TRBV29-1; d_gene: -; CDR3aa: CSVAQGASYNEQFF; CDR3nt: TGCAGCGTTGCACAGGGTGCTTCCTACAATGAGCAGTTCTTC
abundance: -; j_gene: TRBJ1-2; v_gene: TRBV27; d_gene: -; CDR3aa: CASSARTGRAGGYTF; CDR3nt: TGTGCCAGCAGTGCACGCACCGGGAGAGCGGGGGGCTACACCTTC
abundance: -; j_gene: TRBJ1-4; v_gene: TRBV4-3; d_gene: TRBD1; CDR3aa: CASSLGRLQGGEKLFF; CDR3nt: TGCGCCAGCAGCCTAGGGCGCCTCCAGGGGGGTGAAAAACTGTTTTTT
abundance: -; j_gene: TRBJ2-2; v_gene: TRBV6-1; d_gene: TRBD1; CDR3aa: CASRGTARRELFF; CDR3nt: TGTGCCAGCAGGGGGACAGCCCGACGGGAGCTGTTTTTT
abundance: -; j_gene: TRBJ1-2; v_gene: TRBV6-5; d_gene: TRBD1; CDR3aa: CASSARTGRYTF; CDR3nt: TGTGCCAGCAGCGCCAGGACAGGGAGGTACACCTTC
abundance: -; j_gene: TRBJ1-1; v_gene: TRBV5-1; d_gene: TRBD1; CDR3aa: CASSRTGTDTEAFF; CDR3nt: TGCGCCAGCAGTCGGACAGGGACCGACACTGAAGCTTTCTTT
abundance: -; j_gene: TRBJ1-2; v_gene: TRBV20-1; d_gene: -; CDR3aa: CSAQGGGYTF; CDR3nt: TGCAGTGCCCAAGGAGGAGGCTACACCTTC
abundance: -; j_gene: TRBJ1-5; v_gene: TRBV6-5; d_gene: -; CDR3aa: CASSYDSVYQPQHF; CDR3nt: TGTGCCAGCAGTTACGACAGCGTATATCAGCCCCAGCATTTT
abundance: once; j_gene: TRBJ1-5; v_gene: TRBV6-6; d_gene: -; CDR3aa: CASSLTQGQPQHF; CDR3nt: TGTGCCAGCAGCCTGACACAGGGACAGCCCCAGCATTTT
abundance: -; j_gene: TRBJ1-6; v_gene: TRBV11-2; d_gene: -; CDR3aa: CASSVRQKSSYNSPLHF; CDR3nt: TGTGCCAGCAGCGTAAGACAGAAGAGCTCCTATAATTCACCCCTCCACTTT
abundance: once; j_gene: TRBJ2-6; v_gene: TRBV4-3; d_gene: -; CDR3aa: CASSQEGGKSGANVLTF; CDR3nt: TGCGCCAGCAGCCAAGAAGGGGGAAAATCGGGGGCCAACGTCCTGACTTTC
abundance: -; j_gene: TRBJ2-7; v_gene: TRBV5-4; d_gene: TRBD1; CDR3aa: CASSLDLQGAREQYF; CDR3nt: TGTGCCAGCAGCTTAGACTTACAGGGGGCACGCGAGCAGTACTTC
abundance: -; j_gene: TRBJ1-1; v_gene: TRBV10-2; d_gene: TRBD1; CDR3aa: CASSESPDRVEAFF; CDR3nt: TGCGCCAGCAGTGAGTCGCCCGACAGGGTTGAAGCTTTCTTT
abundance: -; j_gene: TRBJ2-2; v_gene: TRBV9; d_gene: -; CDR3aa: CASSVRSGELFF; CDR3nt: TGTGCCAGCAGCGTACGATCCGGGGAGCTGTTTTTT